These 31 T cell receptor beta chains originate from one sample sequenced in a study of neoadjuvant nivolumab and ipilimumab in lung cancer. TCRdb keeps only in-frame clones here, not all; method: immunoSEQ multiplex PCR. The sample includes about 6,900 clones, around 76% of them seen just once. The source material was tumor tissue, sampled after neoadjuvant nivolumab, alone or with ipilimumab, at or shortly before surgery. The receptors shown here come from an adult with non-small cell lung cancer.

The V and J genes are TRBV5-1 and TRBJ2-1, with TRBD2 matching 7 bases. V lost 4 bases, J lost 5 bases, and 9 bases stayed unmatched. This CDR3 is built from 15 residues. Germline CDR1 and CDR2: SGHRS and YFSETQ. Here the CDR3 reads CASSLSGVQNNEQFF. The CDR3 DNA reads as TGCGCCAGCAGCCTGAGCGGGGTACAAAACAATGAGCAGTTCTTC.

This clone occurred a few times. The genes are TRBV2 and TRBJ1-1, with 8 bases aligning to TRBD1. The CDR3 is made up of 14 amino acids. Germline V gene lookup returns CDR1 SNHLY and CDR2 FYNNEI. V shed 8 bases and J 5 bases; nucleotides not matched to a gene: 10. This CDR3 reads CASGPGGAGTEAFF. The CDR3 DNA is TGTGCCAGCGGGCCAGGGGGCGCGGGAACTGAAGCTTTCTTT.

CDR3 coding DNA: TGCAGTGCTGTAACCCACAAGCACACCTTC. Encoded protein: CSAVTHKHTF. The chain recombines TRBV20-1 with TRBJ1-2, with D unclear. The V gene lost 5 bases and the J gene lost 12 bases, with 13 bases spanning the gap. Germline values: CDR1 DFQATT, CDR2 SNEGSKA (reference sequence). The CDR3 is 10 amino acids.

This clone was observed once. This sequence joins TRBV29-1 and TRBJ2-1; 12 bases are a match to TRBD2. From germline, CDR1 is SQVTM and CDR2 ANQGSEA. J gave up 10 bases and V 7 bases, and 14 bases lay outside the gene matches. The CDR3 runs to 15 residues. The CDR3 loop is CSAREPTSGGAEQFF. In DNA form, the CDR3 reads TGCAGCGCCAGGGAGCCGACTAGCGGGGGTGCCGAGCAGTTCTTC.

The chain combines TRBV6-1 with TRBJ2-5, with D hard to call. Between the trimmed V and J ends, which lost 1 base and 5 bases, there was a span of 8 bases. This CDR3 has 13 residues. Germline V lookup: CDR1 MNHNS, CDR2 SASEGT. The CDR3 DNA follows: TGTGCCAGCAGTGAAGGGGGAATTGAGACCCAGTACTTC. Its translation: CASSEGGIETQYF.

The chain combines TRBV27 with TRBJ2-6, with D unresolved. The length of the CDR3 is 16 residues. The ends were cut back, 3 bases at V and 4 bases at J, with 13 bases in the middle. Germline V gene lookup returns CDR1 MNHEY and CDR2 SMNVEV (reference sequence). The CDR3 coding sequence is TGTGCCAGCAGTTTCCGTTTAGCTTCCGGGGCCAACGTCCTGACTTTC. This gives the protein CASSFRLASGANVLTF.

This clone was seen a few times. The chain is built from TRBV6-6 and TRBJ1-2; the D gene is possibly TRBD1 (5 bases). Germline V gives CDR1 MNHNY, CDR2 SVGAGI (reference sequence). Trimming stripped 0 bases from V and 6 bases from J, with 14 bases between. CDR3 length: 15 amino acids. CDR3 residues: CASSYSGGGLNGYTF. As DNA, the CDR3 is TGTGCCAGCAGTTACTCTGGGGGGGGTCTGAATGGCTACACCTTC.

The chain links TRBV7-6 to TRBJ2-7, with D maybe TRBD2 (6 bases). The ends were cut back, 5 bases at V and 4 bases at J, with 12 bases in the middle. The CDR3 sequence is 13 residues long. Per germline, CDR1 SGHVS and CDR2 FNYEAQ. The CDR3 reads CASSQGLPYEQYF. CDR3 in DNA: TGTGCCAGCAGCCAGGGACTTCCATACGAGCAGTACTTC.

This chain uses TRBV4-1 with TRBJ2-3, with D possibly being TRBD1 or TRBD2 (5 bases each). The CDR3 is 18 amino acids. Germline-derived CDR1 and CDR2 are MGHRA and YSYEKL. Trimming left V 0 bases short and J 4 bases short, with 20 bases between. The CDR3: CASSQERDGTPGADTQYF. The CDR3 region has the DNA TGCGCCAGCAGCCAAGAAAGGGACGGAACTCCGGGCGCAGATACGCAGTATTTT.

The table lists this clone with a count of one. The rearrangement links TRBV20-1 to TRBJ1-1; D gene ambiguous. Germline V lookup: CDR1 DFQATT, CDR2 SNEGSKA (reference sequence). The CDR3 is 10 residues long. Trimming left V 6 bases short and J 5 bases short, with 7 bases between. CDR3 residues: CSAATTEAFF. In DNA, the CDR3 is TGCAGTGCAGCGACTACTGAAGCTTTCTTT.

The chain uses TRBV7-8 and TRBJ2-1; 12 nucleotides agree with TRBD2. The trim removed 5 bases at V and 7 bases at J, leaving 12 bases unmatched. CDR3 length equals 17 residues. CDR1 is SGHVS and CDR2 is FQNEAQ in the germline V gene. CDR3 residues: CASSPGTSGRTLNEQFF. For the CDR3, the DNA is TGTGCCAGCAGCCCCGGGACTAGCGGGCGCACTCTAAATGAGCAGTTCTTC.

This sequence joins TRBV27 and TRBJ2-3, with 9 nucleotides matching TRBD1. Germline loops: CDR1 MNHEY, CDR2 SMNVEV (reference sequence). V dropped 4 bases and J dropped 5; count of bases not matched to a gene: 10. This CDR3 is 16 amino acids long. The CDR3 is CASSSLPGQGKDTQYF. The CDR3 DNA sequence: TGTGCCAGCAGTTCCCTCCCGGGACAGGGAAAAGATACGCAGTATTTT.

This chain joins TRBV28 and TRBJ1-5; D is perhaps TRBD1 (6 bases). This CDR3 is built from 17 residues. V was cut by 1 base and J by 7 bases, with 20 bases left in between. The germline V gene encodes CDR1 MDHEN and CDR2 SYDVKM. The CDR3 nucleotides are TGTGCCAGCAGTTTATACTTCACAGGGATCGCCCTACAGCCCCAGCATTTT. This sequence encodes CASSLYFTGIALQPQHF.

The V gene is TRBV7-8, the J gene TRBJ2-3, with 9 bases matching TRBD2. The CDR3 has 17 amino acids. Germline V CDR1 and CDR2: SGHVS, FQNEAQ. With V trimmed by 1 base and J by 3 bases, 8 bases remained unmatched. In nucleotides, the CDR3 is TGTGCCAGCAGCTTAGGAGTTAGCGGGAGTGTGACAGATACGCAGTATTTT. Its protein is CASSLGVSGSVTDTQYF.

The chain uses TRBV7-9 and TRBJ2-7; TRBD2 is a possible D gene (6 bases). Trimming took 2 bases from V and 0 from J, leaving 8 bases between them. The germline CDR1 and CDR2 sequences are SEHNR and FQNEAQ (reference sequence). This CDR3 contains 14 residues. In DNA, the CDR3 is TGTGCCAGCAGCTTACGCGGGAACTCCTACGAGCAGTACTTC. It translates to CASSLRGNSYEQYF. The whole variable domain, remainder taken from reference TRBV7-9 and TRBJ2-7, is DTGVSQNPRHKITKRGQNVTFRCDPISEHNRLYWYRQTLGQGPEFLTYFQNEAQLEKSRLLSDRFSAERPKGSFSTLEIQRTEQGDSAMYLCASSLRGNSYEQYFGPGTRLTVT.

The chain uses TRBV28 and TRBJ2-1, with D perhaps being TRBD1 or TRBD2 (6 bases each). CDR1 MDHEN and CDR2 SYDVKM come from the germline V gene. Trimming shortened V by 6 bases and J by 0 bases, and 21 bases separated the two germline ends. CDR3 length: 18 amino acids. The CDR3 coding sequence is TGTGCCAGCAGAACACTAGGGGGGCTGTCTAGCTCCTACAATGAGCAGTTCTTC. Protein sequence: CASRTLGGLSSSYNEQFF.

The chain uses TRBV7-8 and TRBJ1-2; the D gene is possibly TRBD1 (5 bases). This CDR3 is built from 12 residues. Trimming removed 5 bases at V and 6 bases at J, with 10 bases between. CDR1 is SGHVS and CDR2 is FQNEAQ in the germline V gene. The CDR3 sequence: CASSLRGDGYTF. CDR3 bases: TGTGCCAGCAGCCTTAGGGGAGATGGCTACACCTTC.

This clone turned up a few times. The J gene is TRBJ2-2, the V gene TRBV5-1, with 7 bases lining up with TRBD1. The CDR3 spans 13 residues. J was trimmed by 3 bases and V by 7 bases; bases with no gene match: 3. CDR1 and CDR2 (germline): SGHRS, YFSETQ. The CDR3 loop is CASGTAHTGELFF. The CDR3 DNA reads as TGCGCCAGCGGGACAGCGCACACCGGGGAGCTGTTTTTT. The entire variable domain, with the rest obtained from reference TRBV5-1 and TRBJ2-2, is as follows: KAGVTQTPRYLIKTRGQQVTLSCSPISGHRSVSWYQQTPGQGLQFLFEYFSETQRNKGNFPGRFSGRQFSNSRSEMNVSTLELGDSALYLCASGTAHTGELFFGEGSRLTVL.

This clone was recorded only once. The CDR3 here is CASSSTGYKQYF. Written as DNA, the CDR3 is TGTGCCAGCAGTTCGACAGGGTACAAGCAGTACTTC. V gene TRBV6-5 combines with J gene TRBJ2-7; TRBD1 matches at 7 bases. The J segment lost 8 bases and the V segment lost 4 bases, leaving 5 bases of the junction unmatched. The CDR3 sequence is 12 residues long. Germline-derived CDR1 and CDR2 are MNHEY and SVGAGI.

This chain uses TRBV5-6 with TRBJ1-3; no firm D call. Germline CDR1 is SGHDT and CDR2 is YYEEEE. Trimming left V 4 bases short and J 3 bases short, with 17 bases between. The CDR3 extends over 16 amino acids. The CDR3 DNA sequence: TGTGCCAGCAGCCCCCGGACCCTTCTTGATGGAAACACCATATATTTT. Encoded protein: CASSPRTLLDGNTIYF.

The gene calls are TRBV5-4 and TRBJ2-5, with D perhaps matching TRBD1 (5 bases). Trimming took 4 bases from V and 4 from J, leaving 11 bases between them. This CDR3 has 13 amino acids. The germline V gene has CDR1 SGHNT and CDR2 YYREEE (reference sequence). CDR3 amino acids: CASSLSGLETQYF. The DNA for the CDR3 is TGTGCCAGCAGCCTATCAGGGCTAGAGACCCAGTACTTC.

The rearrangement joins TRBV7-9 to TRBJ1-1, with a possible D match to TRBD1 (5 bases). V was shortened by 1 base and J by 7 bases, with 16 bases between the two germline ends. Germline assignment: CDR1 SEHNR and CDR2 FQNEAQ (reference sequence). The CDR3 totals 15 residues. The DNA for the CDR3 is TGTGCCAGCAGCTTAGACGGGGGAGTATTGGGTGAAGCTTTCTTT. Its protein product is CASSLDGGVLGEAFF.

In DNA, the CDR3 is TGTGCCAGCAGCCAAGATCTTTTGACTGGAAACATTCAGTACTTC. Translation gives CASSQDLLTGNIQYF. V usage is TRBV4-2 and J usage is TRBJ2-4; D ambiguous. The CDR3 is made up of 15 amino acids. The germline gives CDR1 LGHNA, CDR2 YNFKEQ. V gave up 0 bases and J gave up 6 bases, with 12 bases separating them.

The table lists this clone with a count of one. The rearrangement uses TRBV7-9 and TRBJ2-7; D perhaps matches TRBD2 (5 bases). Per germline, CDR1 SEHNR and CDR2 FQNEAQ (reference sequence). Trimming took off 7 bases at V and 6 bases at J, with 16 bases between the two ends. This CDR3 spans 13 amino acids. The CDR3 nucleotides are TGTGCCAGCACCGACGGGAATCGGGGCGAGCAGTACTTC. This translates into CASTDGNRGEQYF.

The chain links TRBV4-2 to TRBJ1-3; D gene ambiguous. The germline V gene has CDR1 LGHNA and CDR2 YNFKEQ. The CDR3 covers 16 residues. Trimming removed 0 bases at V and 1 base at J, with 10 bases between. CDR3 in DNA: TGTGCCAGCAGCCAAGAGAGGAGAACTTCTGGAAACACCATATATTTT. Translation: CASSQERRTSGNTIYF.

The chain carries TRBV5-8 and TRBJ1-5; the match to TRBD1 covers 10 bases. The germline CDR1 and CDR2 sequences are SGHTS and YDEGEE. The junction had 5 bases not matched to a gene; V was cut back by 0 bases and J by 5 bases. This CDR3 is 16 amino acids long. This chain's CDR3 is CASSLGPGTGDQPQHF. CDR3 in DNA: TGTGCCAGCAGCTTGGGCCCCGGGACAGGGGATCAGCCCCAGCATTTT.

The V call is TRBV5-1, the J call TRBJ2-1, with no clear D. Deletions cut 0 bases from V and 2 bases from J, with 9 bases between. The germline V gene encodes CDR1 SGHRS and CDR2 YFSETQ. The CDR3 runs 15 residues. CDR3 coding DNA: TGCGCCAGCAGCTTGGCCCTGGAACCCTACAATGAGCAGTTCTTC. This encodes CASSLALEPYNEQFF.

J is TRBJ2-3 and V is TRBV28; D is unclear. V dropped 3 bases and J dropped 0 bases, with 10 bases sitting between them. Germline V gene sequence: CDR1 MDHEN, CDR2 SYDVKM. The CDR3 loop spans 15 amino acids. CDR3 loop: CASSFAGDSTDTQYF. CDR3 sequence (DNA): TGTGCCAGCAGTTTTGCTGGAGATAGCACAGATACGCAGTATTTT. Filled out from reference TRBV28 and TRBJ2-3, the complete variable domain reads DVKVTQSSRYLVKRTGEKVFLECVQDMDHENMFWYRQDPGLGLRLIYFSYDVKMKEKGDIPEGYSVSREKKERFSLILESASTNQTSMYLCASSFAGDSTDTQYFGPGTRLTVL.

The chain has TRBV19 and TRBJ1-2; 8 bases agree with TRBD1. The CDR3 totals 13 residues. The V and J ends lost 2 bases and 8 bases, in that order; junction bases with no gene match: 4. The germline gives CDR1 LNHDA, CDR2 SQIVND (reference sequence). Written as DNA, the CDR3 is TGTGCCAGTAGTATAACAGGGACAGGCGGCTACACCTTC. Its translation: CASSITGTGGYTF.

The chain uses TRBV5-1 and TRBJ1-3; TRBD1 matches at 9 bases. CDR1 is SGHRS, CDR2 YFSETQ, per germline. The CDR3 spans 15 residues. V trimming: 0 bases; J trimming: 8 bases; junction bases outside the gene matches: 6. CDR3 sequence: CASSLEGQGLDTIYF. The CDR3 DNA follows: TGCGCCAGCAGCTTGGAAGGACAGGGGTTGGACACCATATATTTT.

The chain uses TRBV7-9 and TRBJ2-5; the D gene is possibly TRBD2 (6 bases). The V gene's germline CDR1 is SEHNR and CDR2 FQNEAQ (reference sequence). V shed 11 bases and J shed 4 bases, with 17 bases lying between them. The CDR3 totals 13 residues. CDR3 sequence: CAGARGMGETQYF. CDR3 DNA sequence: TGTGCCGGTGCGCGGGGCATGGGAGAGACCCAGTACTTC.